The rows below give T cell receptor beta chains drawn from one sample of a study of Ad26.COV2.S vaccination and SARS-CoV-2 variants. The protocol was immunoSEQ multiplex PCR, while the TCRdb copy is restricted to in-frame clones and leaves out a portion. The table lists approximately 300,000 clones, approximately 80% of them singletons, with 2% to 2.5% in the top ten. The sample was peripheral blood, taken in a trial of Ad26.COV2.S vaccine versus placebo. The receptors stem from a person between 18 and 60 years old who received the Ad26.COV2.S COVID-19 vaccine or a placebo. Each CDR3 is given with its conserved first and last residue. A D gene is named only where the DNA matches it firmly. Some rows have no size entry. The others give once, few or many, or a class for an expanded clone.

cdr3_nt	cdr3_aa	clone_size	v_call	j_call	d_call
TGTGCCAGCAGCTTGAGGACAGGGGGCAGTGCAGATACGCAGTATTTT	CASSLRTGGSADTQYF	NA	TRBV5-4	TRBJ2-3	TRBD1
TGTGCCTGGAGGGTAGGGGGGGCCCACACCGGGGAGCTGTTTTTT	CAWRVGGAHTGELFF	NA	TRBV30	TRBJ2-2	NA
TGTGCCAGCTCACCCGGGACCCAGGGGCGAGAGACCCAGTACTTC	CASSPGTQGRETQYF	NA	TRBV18	TRBJ2-5	NA
TGCAGCGTTGGCCCAACTAATGAAAAACTGTTTTTT	CSVGPTNEKLFF	few	TRBV29-1	TRBJ1-4	NA
TGTGCCAGCAGCGTAGGACAGGGGGGGTACAATGAGCAGTTCTTC	CASSVGQGGYNEQFF	NA	TRBV9	TRBJ2-1	TRBD1
TGTGCCAGCAGCCAAGTGGGAGCCGTTGAAGCTTTCTTT	CASSQVGAVEAFF	NA	TRBV3-1/TRBV3-2	TRBJ1-1	NA
TGTGCCAGCAGTGAAGGACAGGGGGCCGGCGCTAACTATGGCTACACCTTC	CASSEGQGAGANYGYTF	NA	TRBV6-1	TRBJ1-2	TRBD1
TGTGCCAGCAGCCTGCGGACAGGGGGCACGAACATTCAGTACTTC	CASSLRTGGTNIQYF	few	TRBV11-1	TRBJ2-4	TRBD1
TGTGCCAGCAGCGCCTTCCCAAGTGCGGGGGGGTCCTACAATGAGCAGTTCTTC	CASSAFPSAGGSYNEQFF	NA	TRBV9	TRBJ2-1	TRBD2
TGCGCCAGCAGTTCAGGTTTAGTCGATGAGCAGTTCTTC	CASSSGLVDEQFF	once	TRBV5-1	TRBJ2-1	NA
TGTGCCAGCAGCTTGAGGGTAGAAGGGTACCAAGAGACCCAGTACTTC	CASSLRVEGYQETQYF	NA	TRBV11-3	TRBJ2-5	NA